There are many counts of the clone carrying this T cell receptor beta chain. What it binds is not known. TCRdb passed the 5' RACE reads through MiXCR, listing each CDR3 protein once. The profile shows about 390,000 distinct CDR3 sequences, around 20% of them singletons. The data derive from a study of CD8 T cells in ankylosing spondylitis. V lost 6 bases and J 5 bases, leaving 10 bases between the germline ends. Germline V CDR1 and CDR2: SQVTM, ANQGSEA. The length of the CDR3 is 11 residues. Findings and limits, study-wide: Seven or eight highly homologous variants made up a TCR beta motif, and this motif appeared characteristic of ankylosing spondylitis blood.

V gene TRBV29-1 combines with J gene TRBJ1-1; D gene ambiguous. The sequence derives from a male donor with ankylosing spondylitis. Specimen: blood, either unsorted or a sorted T cell fraction (not recorded which). The CDR3 reads CSVPTGTEAFF. In nucleotides, the CDR3 is TGCAGCGTACCGACGGGGACTGAAGCTTTCTTT.